This T cell receptor (beta chain) was identified in a study of blood T cell repertoires in COVID-19 (dated by TCRdb to 2018 to 2021). Broadly, across the study: The collaborator samples originated in the United States, Italy and Spain and spanned the acute and convalescent phases of COVID-19. Samples were obtained from the ongoing ImmuneRACE study (first 160 participants) and from 1,000 to 1,500 subjects provided by 6 global collaborators. The material from the prospective study consisted of cDNA or gDNA derived from T cells, B-cell-depleted T cells, or PBMCs. The dataset comprised deeply sampled blood TCRbeta repertoires from subjects exposed to, actively infected with, or recovered from COVID-19. Nearly every sample came with metadata listing a de-identified subject ID, COVID-19 status, age in years and sex. The repertoires were made available in a free public database intended to serve as a resource for research on the immune response to SARS-CoV-2. Where available, HLA class I and class II types were taken from metadata supplied by the sample provider and were not determined by assay-based typing.

Results the study describes overall, beyond this receptor: The amount of clinical and demographic metadata varied by source and participant and was provided uncurated.

The collaborating institutions used their own protocols to collect whole blood in K2EDTA tubes. For TCRbeta analysis, collaborators shipped samples in one of three forms: frozen whole blood, isolated PBMCs, or DNA extracted from either of those sample types. Concerning this clone: Its antigen is currently not known. The sample holds no much larger clone one base away, and base qualities are not on file.

TCRbeta CDR3 regions were amplified from genomic DNA by means of the immunoSEQ Assay, a bias-controlled multiplex PCR. Per the authors' processing: Within the assay, amplification of reference gene primers was used to estimate how many nucleated cells each sample contained. Sequence reads were collapsed and filtered to measure the absolute abundance of every unique TCRbeta CDR3 rearrangement. Productive Simpson clonality was computed per sample as the square root of Simpson's diversity index over productive rearrangements. In TCRdb, the immuneACCESS table is reduced to in-frame sequences with V and J assigned. These tables do not hold every clone; where another copy was compared, an unresolved V gene accounts for under half, and the others remain unexplained. V and J calls and clone size are as listed in that table; D and trimming were resolved from the DNA. Recorded for this sample are roughly 220,000 clones; 85% to 90% of them occurred a single time. Of the sample, about 6% falls within the top ten clones.

Sequenced: peripheral blood. The receptor's source is an elderly man with acute or convalescent COVID-19.

The CDR3: CAISVGTANTEAFF. The DNA is as follows: TGTGCCATCAGTGTCGGGACAGCCAACACTGAAGCTTTCTTT. The sequence links TRBV10-3 to TRBJ1-1; TRBD1 agrees with 7 junctional bases. Sequences ENHRY (CDR1) and SYGVKD (CDR2) are obtained from the germline V gene. V loses 4 bases at its end and J loses 2 bases; junction bases beyond the gene matches: 4. Including the terminal cysteine and phenylalanine, the CDR3 comprises 14 residues. Of the read, only the CDR3 DNA is kept; its 42 bases are in frame from base 1.